A selection of T cell receptor beta chains follows, all from one sample in a study of blood T cell repertoires in COVID-19. Sequencing used immunoSEQ multiplex PCR; TCRdb keeps in-frame clones, though not all of them. The sample holds approximately 84,000 clones; approximately 87% are singletons and the top ten take roughly an eighth. The sample was peripheral blood. Source of these receptors: a human donor in a cohort sampled during active COVID-19. Each CDR3 is given with its conserved first and last residue.

length	V	J	CDR3
15	TRBV5-1	TRBJ2-1	CASSLGQISYNEQFF
13	TRBV7-3	TRBJ2-7	CASSLGGGYEQYF
13	TRBV6-5	TRBJ1-5	CASTGQLGQPQHF
18	TRBV18	TRBJ1-1	CASSPRLVRDSQNTEAFF
17	TRBV19	TRBJ2-2	CASSIGRGPPNTGELFF
13	TRBV7-3	TRBJ2-2	CASSRPGTGELFF
15	TRBV19	TRBJ2-5	CASSSLAGDVETQYF
14	TRBV3-1/TRBV3-2	TRBJ2-1	CASSHGRGYNEQFF
16	TRBV3-1/TRBV3-2	TRBJ2-7	CASSQAIRTGSYEQYF
18	TRBV7-9	TRBJ1-4	CASSLGSGGPATNEKLFF
15	TRBV19	TRBJ2-5	CASSIGRGFRETQYF
15	TRBV9	TRBJ2-5	CASSVAGTGEETQYF
14	TRBV6-6	TRBJ2-1	CASSYSASGSHTFF
16	TRBV3-1/TRBV3-2	TRBJ2-5	CASSQAWGSGSETQYF
13	TRBV7-3	TRBJ2-2	CASSLVEGGELFF
15	TRBV18	TRBJ2-1	CASSIQAVSYNEQFF
14	TRBV7-9	TRBJ2-7	CASSSLESSYEQYF
14	TRBV15	TRBJ2-5	CATSTTGFRETQYF
15	TRBV19	TRBJ1-5	CASSSWSSGNQPQHF
13	TRBV27	TRBJ1-2	CASRGTGNYGYTF
17	TRBV2	TRBJ2-3	CASSAYADMPSTDTQYF
16	TRBV4-2	TRBJ2-7	CASSQDLRQGDYEQYF
15	TRBV15	TRBJ2-7	CATSWGLAESYEQYF
14	TRBV27	TRBJ1-2	CATKVAGGAYGYTF
13	TRBV6-6	TRBJ1-1	CASSYSQTIEAFF
17	TRBV3-1/TRBV3-2	TRBJ2-1	CASSQELRLAGYNEQFF
14	TRBV5-4	TRBJ1-6	CASSFGNYNSPLHF
15	TRBV30	TRBJ2-2	CAWGELAANTGELFF
15	TRBV4-1	TRBJ2-1	CASSRLLAGGDEQFF
17	TRBV6-1	TRBJ2-1	CASSEAGTSGYSHEQFF
12	TRBV5-1	TRBJ1-2	CASADREYGYTF
13	TRBV10-1	TRBJ1-5	CASSERSNQPQHF
14	TRBV6-2/TRBV6-3	TRBJ2-7	CASSWDRVYYEQYF
14	TRBV27	TRBJ1-5	CASRPARGHQPQHF
14	TRBV2	TRBJ2-7	CASSEQPSIYEQYF
17	TRBV28	TRBJ2-7	CASSTPLRGPVLDEQYF
13	TRBV12-3/TRBV12-4	TRBJ1-1	CASSPLTMAEAFF
14	TRBV19	TRBJ2-1	CASMRDRIYNEQFF
18	TRBV18	TRBJ1-6	CASSPVQGASYTNSPLHF
14	TRBV3-1/TRBV3-2	TRBJ1-3	CASSQGTSGNTIYF
14	TRBV30	TRBJ2-2	CAWSAGGGVGELFF
17	TRBV28	TRBJ2-7	CASSSYRGTGGSYEQYF
15	TRBV9	TRBJ2-5	CASSVAGTSGETQYF
14	TRBV7-8	TRBJ1-1	CASSFRNPNTEAFF
14	TRBV2	TRBJ1-2	CASSPGLSNSGYTF
16	TRBV5-4	TRBJ1-1	CASSLPEQGRYTEAFF
15	TRBV15	TRBJ1-5	CATSREDRGNQPQHF